This T cell receptor beta chain stems from a study of early T cells in non-severe SARS-CoV-2 infection listed by TCRdb under 2021. The study in broad terms: Bulk RNA from unsorted whole blood was used for TCR sequencing, so alpha and beta chains could not be paired.

A case-control design nested within a healthcare worker cohort in London, UK, was used, with weekly nasopharyngeal swab PCR tests and blood sampling performed. Between 23 and 31 March 2020, the week of the UK lockdown, healthcare workers were enrolled and then followed up weekly for as long as 16 weeks. General study outcomes and caveats: VDJdb matching was skewed toward anti-spike CD8 responses, so virus-specific expansions were likely underestimated and private and CD4 specificities were missed.

The sample holds many counts of this clonotype. Its antigen remains unidentified. Per-base quality was not reported, and no clone a single base away is much larger than it. The library was prepared using 5' RACE. The listed sequencing device is NextSeq 500. In the TCR library protocol, unique molecular identifiers were attached to individual cDNA molecules to correct for PCR bias and sequencing error. Both TCR alpha and beta chains were sequenced, and tight co-correlation was observed between alpha and beta sequence abundances in each sample. As for how the authors treated the data: Decombinator V4 was used to perform V gene, J gene and CDR3 annotation of TCR sequences. TCRs were defined as expanded if a significant change between any two time points was detected under a Poisson model with p below 0.0001. TCR abundances were normalised to the total number of TCRs sequenced per sample and were expressed as counts per million. A search of VDJdb, accessed on 1 November 2021, was run for TCRs annotated to CMV, EBV and SARS-CoV-2, with TCRs annotated for multiple antigens excluded. The public reads were reprocessed in TCRdb via fastp at Q25 and MiXCR, keeping in-frame beta chains. One record per CDR3 amino acid sequence lists the most common genes and DNA. The V and J calls come from TCRdb's annotation, not from the publication. The sample yields about 67,000 distinct CDR3 sequences; around 10% were counted once. The ten largest clones take up 3% to 4% of the sample.

The clonotype comes from an adult who was a healthcare worker with PCR-confirmed SARS-CoV-2 infection or an uninfected control (not recorded which). Input material: whole blood.

The sequenced DNA is TGTGCCTCGAGCGGCGCAGGGTATCTCTCTGGGGCCAACGTCCTGACTTTC. The encoded protein is CASSGAGYLSGANVLTF. The receptor chain draws on TRBV12-3 or TRBV12-4 and TRBJ2-6; the D segment might be TRBD1 or TRBD2, since each matches 5 bases. V is cut by 11 bases and J by 0 bases, and the space between the germline ends is 20 bases. The CDR3 starts with the cysteine, ends with the phenylalanine, and has 17 residues. Left in the record is the CDR3 DNA by itself, 51 bases read in frame from the first base.